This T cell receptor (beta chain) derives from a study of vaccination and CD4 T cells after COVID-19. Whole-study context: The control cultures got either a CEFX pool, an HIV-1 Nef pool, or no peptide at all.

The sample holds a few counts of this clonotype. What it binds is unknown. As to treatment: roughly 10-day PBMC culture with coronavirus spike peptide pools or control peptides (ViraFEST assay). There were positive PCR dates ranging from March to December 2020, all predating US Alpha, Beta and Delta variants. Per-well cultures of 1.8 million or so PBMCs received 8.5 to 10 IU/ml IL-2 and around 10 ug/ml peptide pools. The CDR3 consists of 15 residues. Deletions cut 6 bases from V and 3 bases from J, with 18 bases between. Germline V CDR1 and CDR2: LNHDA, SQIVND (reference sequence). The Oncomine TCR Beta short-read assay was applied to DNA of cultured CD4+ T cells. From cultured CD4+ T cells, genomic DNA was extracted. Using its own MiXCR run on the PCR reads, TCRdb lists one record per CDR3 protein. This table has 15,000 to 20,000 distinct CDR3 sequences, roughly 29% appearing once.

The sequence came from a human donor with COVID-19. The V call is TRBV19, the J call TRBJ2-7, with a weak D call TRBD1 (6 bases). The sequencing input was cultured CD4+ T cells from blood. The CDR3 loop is CASSPPDRALYEQYF. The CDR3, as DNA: TGTGCCAGTAGCCCCCCGGACAGAGCCCTCTACGAGCAGTACTTC. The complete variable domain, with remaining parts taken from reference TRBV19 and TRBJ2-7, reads DGGITQSPKYLFRKEGQNVTLSCEQNLNHDAMYWYRQDPGQGLRLIYYSQIVNDFQKGDIAEGYSVSREKKESFPLTVTSAQKNPTAFYLCASSPPDRALYEQYFGPGTRLTVT.